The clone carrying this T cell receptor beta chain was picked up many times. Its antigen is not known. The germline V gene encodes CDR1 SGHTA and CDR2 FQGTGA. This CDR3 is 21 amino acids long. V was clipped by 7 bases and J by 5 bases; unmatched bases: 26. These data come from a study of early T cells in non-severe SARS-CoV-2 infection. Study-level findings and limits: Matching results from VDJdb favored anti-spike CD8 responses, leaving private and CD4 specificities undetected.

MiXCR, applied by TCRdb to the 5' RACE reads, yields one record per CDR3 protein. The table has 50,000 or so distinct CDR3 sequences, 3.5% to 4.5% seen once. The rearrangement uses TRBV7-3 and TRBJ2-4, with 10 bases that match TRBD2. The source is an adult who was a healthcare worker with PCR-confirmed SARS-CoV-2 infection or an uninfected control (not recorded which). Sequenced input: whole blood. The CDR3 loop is CASTLREGLAGAPILQNIQYF. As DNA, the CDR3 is TGTGCCAGCACTCTGAGGGAGGGGCTAGCGGGGGCTCCAATTCTTCAAAACATTCAGTACTTC.